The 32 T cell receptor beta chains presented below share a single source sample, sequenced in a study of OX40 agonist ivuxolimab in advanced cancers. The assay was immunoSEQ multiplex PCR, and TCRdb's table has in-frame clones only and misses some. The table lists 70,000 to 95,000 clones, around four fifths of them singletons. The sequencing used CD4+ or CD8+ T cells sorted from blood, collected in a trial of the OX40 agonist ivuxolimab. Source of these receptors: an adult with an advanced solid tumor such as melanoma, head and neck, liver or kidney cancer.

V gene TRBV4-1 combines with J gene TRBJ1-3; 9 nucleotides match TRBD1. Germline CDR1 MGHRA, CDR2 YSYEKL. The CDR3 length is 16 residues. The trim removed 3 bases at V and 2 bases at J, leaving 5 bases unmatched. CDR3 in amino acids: CASSHFRDRAGNTIYF. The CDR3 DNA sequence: TGCGCCAGCAGCCATTTCCGGGACAGGGCTGGAAACACCATATATTTT.

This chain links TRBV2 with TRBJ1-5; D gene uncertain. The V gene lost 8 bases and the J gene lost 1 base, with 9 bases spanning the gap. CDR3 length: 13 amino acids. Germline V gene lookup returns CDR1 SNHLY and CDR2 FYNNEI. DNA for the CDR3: TGTGCCAGCTGGACCGGCAGCAATCAGCCCCAGCATTTT. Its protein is CASWTGSNQPQHF.

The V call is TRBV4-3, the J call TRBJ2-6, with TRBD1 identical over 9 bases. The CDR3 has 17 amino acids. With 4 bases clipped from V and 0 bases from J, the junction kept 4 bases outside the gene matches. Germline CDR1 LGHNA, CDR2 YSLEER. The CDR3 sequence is CASSPGDRVSGANVLTF. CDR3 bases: TGCGCCAGCAGCCCCGGGGACAGGGTCTCTGGGGCCAACGTCCTGACTTTC.

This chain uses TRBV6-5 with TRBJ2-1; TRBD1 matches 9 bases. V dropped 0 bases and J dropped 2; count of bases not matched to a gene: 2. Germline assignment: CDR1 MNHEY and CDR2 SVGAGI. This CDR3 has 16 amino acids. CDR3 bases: TGTGCCAGCAGTTACTCACAGGGGGCGGCCTACAATGAGCAGTTCTTC. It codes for CASSYSQGAAYNEQFF.

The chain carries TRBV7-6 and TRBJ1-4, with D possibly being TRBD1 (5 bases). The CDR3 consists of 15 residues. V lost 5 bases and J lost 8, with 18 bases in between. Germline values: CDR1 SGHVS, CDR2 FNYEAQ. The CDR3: CASSLSTGEGEKLFF. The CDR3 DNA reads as TGTGCCAGCAGCCTTAGCACGGGGGAAGGGGAAAAACTGTTTTTT. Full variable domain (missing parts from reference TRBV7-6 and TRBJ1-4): GAGVSQSPRYKVTKRGQDVALRCDPISGHVSLYWYRQALGQGPEFLTYFNYEAQQDKSGLPNDRFSAERPEGSISTLTIQRTEQRDSAMYRCASSLSTGEGEKLFFGSGTQLSVL.

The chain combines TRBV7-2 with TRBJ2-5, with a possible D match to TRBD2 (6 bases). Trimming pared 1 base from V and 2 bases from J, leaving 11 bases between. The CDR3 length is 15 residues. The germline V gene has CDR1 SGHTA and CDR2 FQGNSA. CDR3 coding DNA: TGTGCCAGCAGCTTAGTGCGGGGCCAACAAGAGACCCAGTACTTC. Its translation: CASSLVRGQQETQYF.

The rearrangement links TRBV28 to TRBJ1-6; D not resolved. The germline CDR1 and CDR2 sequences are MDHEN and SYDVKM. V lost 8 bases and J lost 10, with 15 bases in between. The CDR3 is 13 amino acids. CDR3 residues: CASRRAPISPLHF. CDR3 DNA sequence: TGTGCCAGCCGGAGGGCTCCGATCTCACCCCTCCACTTT.

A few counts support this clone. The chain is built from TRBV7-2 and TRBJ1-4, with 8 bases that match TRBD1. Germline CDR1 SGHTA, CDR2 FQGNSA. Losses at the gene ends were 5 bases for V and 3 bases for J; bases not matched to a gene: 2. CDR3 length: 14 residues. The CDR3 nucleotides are TGTGCCAGCAGCCGGGGACAGGCTAATGAAAAACTGTTTTTT. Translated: CASSRGQANEKLFF. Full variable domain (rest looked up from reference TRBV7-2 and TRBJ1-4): GAGVSQSPSNKVTEKGKDVELRCDPISGHTALYWYRQSLGQGLEFLIYFQGNSAPDKSGLPSDRFSAERTGGSVSTLTIQRTQQEDSAVYLCASSRGQANEKLFFGSGTQLSVL.

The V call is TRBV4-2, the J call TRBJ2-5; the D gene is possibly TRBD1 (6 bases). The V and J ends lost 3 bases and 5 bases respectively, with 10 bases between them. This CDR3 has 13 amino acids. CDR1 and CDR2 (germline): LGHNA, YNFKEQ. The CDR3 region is CASSQGAIETQYF. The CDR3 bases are TGTGCCAGCAGCCAGGGGGCAATTGAGACCCAGTACTTC.

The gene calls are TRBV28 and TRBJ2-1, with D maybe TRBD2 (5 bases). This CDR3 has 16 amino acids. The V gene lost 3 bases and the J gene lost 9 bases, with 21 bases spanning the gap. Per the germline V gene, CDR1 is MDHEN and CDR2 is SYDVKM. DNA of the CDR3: TGTGCCAGCAGTTTCGACCCGTTTACTGAGGGATCTGAGCAGTTCTTC. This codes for CASSFDPFTEGSEQFF.

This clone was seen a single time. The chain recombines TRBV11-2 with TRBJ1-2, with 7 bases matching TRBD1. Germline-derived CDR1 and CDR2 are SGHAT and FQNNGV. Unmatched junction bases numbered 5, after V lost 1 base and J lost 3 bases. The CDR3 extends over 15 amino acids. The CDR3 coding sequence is TGTGCCAGCAGCTTAGGTACAGGGGCGGACTATGGCTACACCTTC. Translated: CASSLGTGADYGYTF.

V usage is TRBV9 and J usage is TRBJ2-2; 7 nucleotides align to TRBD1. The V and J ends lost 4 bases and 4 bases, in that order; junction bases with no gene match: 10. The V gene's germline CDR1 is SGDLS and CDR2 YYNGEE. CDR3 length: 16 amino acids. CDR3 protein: CASSLIGGLGTGELFF. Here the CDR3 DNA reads TGTGCCAGCAGCCTTATAGGGGGCCTGGGCACCGGGGAGCTGTTTTTT.

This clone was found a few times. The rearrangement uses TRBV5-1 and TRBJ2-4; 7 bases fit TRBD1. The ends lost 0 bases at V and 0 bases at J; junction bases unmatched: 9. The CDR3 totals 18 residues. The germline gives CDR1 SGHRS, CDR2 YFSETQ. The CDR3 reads CASSLGTGDSLAKNIQYF. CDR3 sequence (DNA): TGCGCCAGCAGCTTGGGGACAGGAGATTCCCTAGCCAAAAACATTCAGTACTTC.

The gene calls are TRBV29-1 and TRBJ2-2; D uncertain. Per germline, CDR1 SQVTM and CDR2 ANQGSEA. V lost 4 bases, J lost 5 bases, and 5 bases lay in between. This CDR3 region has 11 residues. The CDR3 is CSVAATGELFF. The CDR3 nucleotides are TGCAGCGTTGCGGCTACCGGGGAGCTGTTTTTT.

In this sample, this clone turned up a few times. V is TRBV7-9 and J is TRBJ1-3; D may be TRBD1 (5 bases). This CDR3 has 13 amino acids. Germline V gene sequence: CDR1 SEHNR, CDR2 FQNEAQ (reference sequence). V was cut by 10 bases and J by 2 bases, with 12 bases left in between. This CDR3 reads CATQPGPGNTIYF. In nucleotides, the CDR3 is TGTGCCACCCAGCCGGGGCCTGGAAACACCATATATTTT.

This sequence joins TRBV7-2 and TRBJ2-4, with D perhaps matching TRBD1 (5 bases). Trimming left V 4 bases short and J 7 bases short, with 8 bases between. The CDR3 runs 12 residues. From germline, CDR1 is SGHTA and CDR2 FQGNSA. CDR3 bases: TGTGCCAGCAGCTCTAGGGGCAACATTCAGTACTTC. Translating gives CASSSRGNIQYF.

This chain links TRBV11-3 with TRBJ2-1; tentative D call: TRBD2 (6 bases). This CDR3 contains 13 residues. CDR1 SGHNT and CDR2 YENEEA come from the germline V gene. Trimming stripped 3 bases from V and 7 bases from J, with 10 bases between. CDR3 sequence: CASSLASENEQFF. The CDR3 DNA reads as TGTGCCAGCAGCTTGGCTAGCGAGAATGAGCAGTTCTTC.

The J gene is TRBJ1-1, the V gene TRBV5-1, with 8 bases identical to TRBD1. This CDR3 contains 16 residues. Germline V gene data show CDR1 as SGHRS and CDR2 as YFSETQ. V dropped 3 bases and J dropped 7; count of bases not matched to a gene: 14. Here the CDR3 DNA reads TGCGCCAGCAGCTGGGGACAGGCGATCTCAAAGGTTGAAGCTTTCTTT. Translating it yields CASSWGQAISKVEAFF.

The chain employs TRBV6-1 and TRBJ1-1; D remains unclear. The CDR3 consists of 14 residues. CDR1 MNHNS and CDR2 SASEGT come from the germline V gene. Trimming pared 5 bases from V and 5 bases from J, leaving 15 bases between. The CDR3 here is CASSTQLRGTEAFF. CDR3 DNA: TGTGCCAGCAGTACCCAGCTCCGAGGGACTGAAGCTTTCTTT.

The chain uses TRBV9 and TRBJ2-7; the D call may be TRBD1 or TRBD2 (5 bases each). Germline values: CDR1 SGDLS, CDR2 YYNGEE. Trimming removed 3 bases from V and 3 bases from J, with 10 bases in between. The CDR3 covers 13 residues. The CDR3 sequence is CASSAGTDYEQYF. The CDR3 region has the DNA TGTGCCAGCAGCGCGGGGACGGACTACGAGCAGTACTTC.

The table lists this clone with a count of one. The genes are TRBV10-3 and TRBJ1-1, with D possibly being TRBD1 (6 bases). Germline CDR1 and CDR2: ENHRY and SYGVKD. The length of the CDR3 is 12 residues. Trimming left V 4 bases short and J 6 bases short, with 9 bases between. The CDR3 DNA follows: TGTGCCATCAGTGTCGAGGGGGCTGAAGCTTTCTTT. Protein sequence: CAISVEGAEAFF.

The CDR3 DNA sequence: TGCGCCAGCAGCCAGACGGCGAACACTGAAGCTTTCTTT. Residues: CASSQTANTEAFF. This rearrangement joins TRBV4-3 to TRBJ1-1; D is uncertain. Germline V gene data show CDR1 as LGHNA and CDR2 as YSLEER. This CDR3 region has 13 residues. V was clipped by 3 bases and J by 1 base, with 6 bases between them.

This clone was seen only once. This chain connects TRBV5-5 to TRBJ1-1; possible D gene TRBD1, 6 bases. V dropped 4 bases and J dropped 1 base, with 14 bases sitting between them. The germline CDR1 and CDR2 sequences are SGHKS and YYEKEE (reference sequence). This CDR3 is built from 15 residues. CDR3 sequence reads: CASSRTDRTNTEAFF. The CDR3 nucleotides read TGTGCCAGCAGCCGAACCGACAGGACGAACACTGAAGCTTTCTTT. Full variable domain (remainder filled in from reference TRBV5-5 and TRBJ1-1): DAGVTQSPTHLIKTRGQQVTLRCSPISGHKSVSWYQQVLGQGPQFIFQYYEKEERGRGNFPDRFSARQFPNYSSELNVNALLLGDSALYLCASSRTDRTNTEAFFGQGTRLTVV.

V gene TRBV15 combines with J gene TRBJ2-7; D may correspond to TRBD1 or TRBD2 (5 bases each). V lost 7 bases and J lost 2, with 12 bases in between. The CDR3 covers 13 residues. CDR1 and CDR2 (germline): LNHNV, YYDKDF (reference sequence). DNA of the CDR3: TGTGCCACCATCAGGGAGCTCGCCTACGAGCAGTACGTC. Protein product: CATIRELAYEQYV.

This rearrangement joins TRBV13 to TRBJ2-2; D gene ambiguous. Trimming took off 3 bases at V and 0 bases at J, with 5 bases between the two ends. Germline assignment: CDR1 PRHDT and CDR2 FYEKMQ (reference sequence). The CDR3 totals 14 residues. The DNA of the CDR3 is TGTGCCAGCAGCTTTCGCCCGAACACCGGGGAGCTGTTTTTT. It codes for CASSFRPNTGELFF. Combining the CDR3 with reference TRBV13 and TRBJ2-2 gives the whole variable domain AAGVIQSPRHLIKEKRETATLKCYPIPRHDTVYWYQQGPGQDPQFLISFYEKMQSDKGSIPDRFSAQQFSDYHSELNMSSLELGDSALYFCASSFRPNTGELFFGEGSRLTVL.

The CDR3 DNA reads TGTGCCACCCACCGGCAGGGGTTCGGCAATGAGCAGTTCTTC. This sequence encodes CATHRQGFGNEQFF. The chain is built from TRBV19 and TRBJ2-1; maybe TRBD1 (6 bases). Germline V gene lookup returns CDR1 LNHDA and CDR2 SQIVND (reference sequence). Trimming removed 10 bases from V and 6 bases from J, with 19 bases in between. The CDR3 sequence is 14 residues long. Using reference TRBV19 and TRBJ2-1 for the parts outside the CDR3, the full variable domain is DGGITQSPKYLFRKEGQNVTLSCEQNLNHDAMYWYRQDPGQGLRLIYYSQIVNDFQKGDIAEGYSVSREKKESFPLTVTSAQKNPTAFYLCATHRQGFGNEQFFGPGTRLTVL.

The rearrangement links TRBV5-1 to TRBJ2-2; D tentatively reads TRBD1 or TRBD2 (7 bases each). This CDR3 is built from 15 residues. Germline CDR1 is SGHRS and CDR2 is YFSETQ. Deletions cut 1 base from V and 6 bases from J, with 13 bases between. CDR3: CASSLPGGAAGELFF. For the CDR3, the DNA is TGCGCCAGCAGCTTGCCAGGGGGGGCCGCCGGGGAGCTGTTTTTT.

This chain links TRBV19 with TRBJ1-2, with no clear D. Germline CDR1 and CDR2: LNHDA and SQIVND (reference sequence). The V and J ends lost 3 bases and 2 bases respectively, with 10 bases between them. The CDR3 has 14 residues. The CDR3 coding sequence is TGTGCCAGTAGTATCCCAGGATTAAACTATGGCTACACCTTC. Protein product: CASSIPGLNYGYTF.

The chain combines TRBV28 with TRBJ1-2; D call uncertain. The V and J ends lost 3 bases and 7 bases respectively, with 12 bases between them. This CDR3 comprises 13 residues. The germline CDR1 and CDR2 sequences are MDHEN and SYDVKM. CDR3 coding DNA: TGTGCCAGCAGTTTGGGGTTGATTCCTGGCTACACCTTC. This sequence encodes CASSLGLIPGYTF.

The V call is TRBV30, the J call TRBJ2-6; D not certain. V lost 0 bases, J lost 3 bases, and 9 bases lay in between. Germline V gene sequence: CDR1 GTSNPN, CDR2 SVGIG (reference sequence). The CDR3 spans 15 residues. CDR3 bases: TGTGCCTGGAGTGTTCTGGGGTTTGGGGCCAACGTCCTGACTTTC. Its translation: CAWSVLGFGANVLTF.

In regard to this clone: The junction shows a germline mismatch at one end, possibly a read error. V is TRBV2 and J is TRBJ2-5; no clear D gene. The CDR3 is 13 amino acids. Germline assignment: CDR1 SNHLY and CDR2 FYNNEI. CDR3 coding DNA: TGTGCCAGCAGCGAAGAGACCCAACAGACCCAGTACTTC. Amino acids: CASSEETQQTQYF.

The CDR3 is CASSYLHSYEQYF. The CDR3 DNA is TGTGCCAGCAGTTACCTACACAGCTACGAGCAGTACTTC. The chain joins TRBV6-5 to TRBJ2-7, with D hard to call. Germline values: CDR1 MNHEY, CDR2 SVGAGI. V was pared by 2 bases and J by 3 bases, with 8 bases between. The CDR3 contains 13 residues.